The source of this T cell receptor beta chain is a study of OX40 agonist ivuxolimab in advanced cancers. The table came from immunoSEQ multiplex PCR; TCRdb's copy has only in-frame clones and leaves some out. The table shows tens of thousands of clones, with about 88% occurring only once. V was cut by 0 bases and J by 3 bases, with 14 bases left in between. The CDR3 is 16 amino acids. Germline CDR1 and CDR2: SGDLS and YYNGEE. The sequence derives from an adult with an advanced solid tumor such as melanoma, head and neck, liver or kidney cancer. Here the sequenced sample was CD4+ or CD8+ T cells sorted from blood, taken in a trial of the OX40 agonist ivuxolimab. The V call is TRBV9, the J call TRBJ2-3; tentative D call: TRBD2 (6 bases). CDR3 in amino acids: CASSVVFGGITDTQYF. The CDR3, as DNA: TGTGCCAGCAGCGTAGTCTTTGGCGGGATTACAGATACGCAGTATTTT. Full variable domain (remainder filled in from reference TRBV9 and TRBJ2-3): DSGVTQTPKHLITATGQRVTLRCSPRSGDLSVYWYQQSLDQGLQFLIQYYNGEERAKGNILERFSAQQFPDLHSELNLSSLELGDSALYFCASSVVFGGITDTQYFGPGTRLTVL.